Sequencing of this T cell receptor beta chain was carried out in a study of T-cell memory formation after mild COVID-19 (dated by TCRdb to the early 2020s). Notes on the research overall: TCR sequence clusters from the two donors were largely donor specific. In two donors, T-cell clones that expanded and contracted after mild COVID-19 were tracked by sequencing TCRalpha and TCRbeta repertoires over time. Two young, previously healthy adult volunteers made up the cohort, one male and one female. Paper-wide results and their limitations: Only a couple of mild cases were covered by the study, and larger cohorts that include severe cases with pre-infection samples were considered necessary. Clones that contracted from day 15 to 85 showed balanced CD4/CD8 phenotypes, whereas a second wave of clones that expanded from day 15 to 37 leaned towards CD4+. Contracting CD4+ clones were found mainly in CM and EM memory subsets, while CD8+ clones were enriched in EMRA. The second-wave clones that peaked on day 37 were not confirmed to be SARS-CoV-2 specific. Some responding clones were detected in pre-infection memory, suggesting pre-existing cross-reactive memory T cells joined the SARS-CoV-2 response.

Ficoll-Paque density gradient centrifugation was the method used to isolate PBMCs. V lost 1 base and J lost 2 bases; the stretch between them is 6 bases long. The germline V gene provides CDR1 SGHAT and CDR2 FQNNGV. Spanning cysteine to phenylalanine, the CDR3 consists of 13 amino acids. Of the read, only the CDR3 DNA is kept; its 39 bases are in frame from base 1. The reads were generated on an Illumina NovaSeq 6000. cDNA libraries for TCRalpha and TCRbeta were prepared by 5'RACE using constant-segment primers, with sample barcodes and unique molecular identifiers added. Trizol reagent was used to extract RNA from every sample. Library amplification was performed in two PCR steps, and a second sample barcode and Illumina TruSeq adapters were introduced in the second step. Sequencing of the libraries was done on an Illumina NovaSeq, producing 2 x 150 bp paired-end reads. As for the original processing: Reads were demultiplexed and collapsed into UMI-guided consensus sequences with migec v1.2.7. Using mixcr v2.1.11, UMI consensuses were aligned to TRA and TRB V and J templates and then assembled into clonotypes. Clonotypes were classified as expanded or contracted when called significant by both edgeR and NoisET, with noise models trained on biological replicates. For edgeR calls, the thresholds were a false discovery rate-adjusted p below 0.01 and a log2 fold-change of 1. PCA with hierarchical clustering of max-normalized trajectories of the 1000 most abundant clonotypes was used as exploratory dynamics analysis. Each responding clone was given a CD4 or CD8 phenotype based on the CD4+ and CD8+ repertoires, which had been sequenced separately. TCRdb reran the public reads through fastp at Q25 and MiXCR, keeping productive beta chains. Under each unique CDR3 protein, matching rows form one entry showing the most common genes and DNA. The V and J calls come from TCRdb's annotation, not from the publication. In this sample the table shows some 120,000 distinct CDR3 sequences, approximately 15% of which occur a single time. The ten largest clones capture roughly 14% of the sample.

Remarks on this clonotype: This clone's antigen is unknown. Per-base qualities were not stored, and no clone one base away is much larger.

Sequenced material: PBMCs or a T cell subset sorted from them (not recorded which). This clonotype originated in an adult woman who had mild COVID-19 (a few samples of this study predate the infection). The sample titles of this study are shuffled in the database, so cell type and time point are left out; the donor was told from shared clones. The rearrangement combines TRBV11-2 with TRBJ2-7, with the D gene too uncertain to name. In nucleotide form, the sequence is TGTGCCAGCAGCTTAGCGACAACCTACGAGCAGTACTTC. This is translated as CASSLATTYEQYF.